What follows are 27 T cell receptor beta chains derived from one specimen sequenced in a study of early T cells in non-severe SARS-CoV-2 infection. One entry per CDR3 protein results from TCRdb running MiXCR on the 5' RACE reads. The sample contains 70,000 to 90,000 distinct CDR3 sequences, approximately 12% of which appear only once. Source material: whole blood. These receptors all stem from an adult who was a healthcare worker with PCR-confirmed SARS-CoV-2 infection or an uninfected control (not recorded which).

This clonotype was seen at least ten times. The V and J genes are TRBV7-2 and TRBJ2-2; D might be TRBD2 (6 bases). Germline V CDR1 and CDR2: SGHTA, FQGNSA. The CDR3 covers 17 residues. Trimming left V 9 bases short and J 5 bases short, with 25 bases between. CDR3 sequence reads: CASNPQGALAGTGELFF. The CDR3 bases are TGTGCCAGTAATCCCCAAGGGGCCCTCGCGGGAACCGGGGAGCTGTTTTTT.

This chain connects TRBV9 to TRBJ2-7, with 7 bases identical to TRBD2. The V gene end was trimmed by 5 bases and the J gene end by 6 bases; junction bases not matched to a gene: 5. CDR1 is SGDLS and CDR2 is YYNGEE in the germline V gene. The CDR3 totals 12 residues. CDR3 sequence (DNA): TGTGCCAGCAGTGCCTCGGGGGGCGAGCAGTACTTC. Protein sequence: CASSASGGEQYF.

This clonotype appeared many times. The CDR3 loop reads CSARVTGITEAFF. DNA of the CDR3: TGCAGTGCGCGAGTGACAGGGATTACTGAAGCTTTCTTT. The chain employs TRBV20-1 and TRBJ1-1, with 7 bases aligning to TRBD1. Looked up from germline, CDR1 is DFQATT and CDR2 is SNEGSKA (reference sequence). The length of the CDR3 is 13 residues. V was pared by 6 bases and J by 5 bases, with 9 bases of the junction left unmatched.

The V and J genes are TRBV4-2 and TRBJ2-7; the D is unclear. The CDR3 runs 13 residues. Looked up from germline, CDR1 is LGHNA and CDR2 is YNFKEQ. V was clipped by 1 base and J by 3 bases, with 7 bases between them. This chain's CDR3 is CASSQVDGYEQYF. In DNA form, the CDR3 reads TGTGCCAGCAGCCAAGTGGACGGCTACGAGCAGTACTTC.

Only a few counts were recorded for this clonotype. The CDR3 DNA follows: TGTGCCAGCAGCTGGACAGGGGGCGACACTGAAGCTTTCTTT. Translated: CASSWTGGDTEAFF. The chain is built from TRBV25-1 and TRBJ1-1; 11 nucleotides match TRBD1. Germline V gene sequence: CDR1 MGHDK, CDR2 SYGVNS. The CDR3 consists of 14 residues. J was trimmed by 3 bases and V by 6 bases; bases with no gene match: 3. Based on the CDR3 plus reference TRBV25-1 and TRBJ1-1, the full variable domain is EADIYQTPRYLVIGTGKKITLECSQTMGHDKMYWYQQDPGMELHLIHYSYGVNSTEKGDLSSESTVSRIRTEHFPLTLESARPSHTSQYLCASSWTGGDTEAFFGQGTRLTVV.

This clonotype was counted between two and nine times. The V and J genes are TRBV3-1 and TRBJ1-2; D possibly corresponds to TRBD1 (6 bases). The V gene lost 1 base and the J gene lost 3 bases, with 15 bases spanning the gap. Germline CDR1 reads LGHDT; CDR2 reads YNNKEL (reference sequence). This CDR3 is built from 16 residues. Here the CDR3 reads CASSQVDPKGDYGYTF. CDR3 coding DNA: TGTGCCAGCAGCCAAGTAGACCCAAAGGGGGACTATGGCTACACCTTC.

This clonotype was seen repeatedly, ten times or more. V and J are TRBV11-2 and TRBJ2-7, with a weak D call TRBD1 (6 bases). Trimming cost V 5 bases and J 2 bases, with 10 bases left between them. This CDR3 comprises 13 residues. Germline CDR1 is SGHAT and CDR2 is FQNNGV. The CDR3 loop is CASSTGTTYEQYF. The CDR3 region has the DNA TGTGCCAGCAGCACCGGGACAACCTACGAGCAGTACTTC.

This clonotype was picked up many times. The chain uses TRBV13 and TRBJ1-1; D is unresolved. Trimming shortened V by 6 bases and J by 1 base, and 15 bases separated the two germline ends. The CDR3 contains 15 residues. The V gene's germline CDR1 is PRHDT and CDR2 FYEKMQ (reference sequence). CDR3 nucleotides: TGTGCCAGCAGTTGGGGTGAAGACGGGAACACTGAAGCTTTCTTT. Translating it yields CASSWGEDGNTEAFF.

This chain links TRBV6-1 with TRBJ1-1; no clear D. Trimming left V 2 bases short and J 1 base short, with 11 bases between. Germline values: CDR1 MNHNS, CDR2 SASEGT. This CDR3 contains 15 residues. CDR3 loop: CASSEFGVSNTEAFF. The DNA for the CDR3 is TGTGCCAGCAGTGAATTCGGGGTGTCGAACACTGAAGCTTTCTTT.

This clonotype was seen many times. The V and J genes are TRBV28 and TRBJ1-4; tentative D call: TRBD1 (5 bases). The CDR3 extends over 14 amino acids. In germline, CDR1 is MDHEN, CDR2 SYDVKM. Trimming left V 5 bases short and J 7 bases short, with 14 bases between. The CDR3 coding sequence is TGTGCCAGCAGTCCTTCAGGGATCGGTGAAAAACTGTTTTTT. Amino acid sequence: CASSPSGIGEKLFF.

The rearrangement uses TRBV12-3 or TRBV12-4 and TRBJ1-1; D is perhaps TRBD1 (6 bases). V lost 0 bases to trimming and J lost 5 bases, with 16 bases between them. The CDR3 length is 16 residues. In nucleotides, the CDR3 is TGTGCCAGCAGTTTAGCCCTGGGACAAGGGGTGACTGAAGCTTTCTTT. This codes for CASSLALGQGVTEAFF.

This clonotype was counted ten times or more. The chain uses TRBV9 and TRBJ2-7; the D gene is possibly TRBD2 (5 bases). Germline V CDR1 and CDR2: SGDLS, YYNGEE. Trimming removed 4 bases at V and 2 bases at J, with 10 bases between. This CDR3 has 13 amino acids. The CDR3 loop is CASSPEGPYEQYF. The CDR3, as DNA: TGTGCCAGCAGCCCAGAGGGCCCCTACGAGCAGTACTTC.

The genes are TRBV7-2 and TRBJ1-2; tentatively, D is TRBD1 (5 bases). The length of the CDR3 is 15 residues. Germline V gene data show CDR1 as SGHTA and CDR2 as FQGNSA. Trimming pared 1 base from V and 4 bases from J, leaving 13 bases between. As DNA, the CDR3 is TGTGCCAGCAGCTTAGGGCTAGGGGAAAGCTATGGCTACACCTTC. This codes for CASSLGLGESYGYTF.

The rearrangement joins TRBV24-1 to TRBJ2-3; D tentatively reads TRBD1 or TRBD2 (6 bases each). Germline-derived CDR1 and CDR2 are KGHDR and SFDVKD. This CDR3 has 13 residues. The V and J ends lost 9 bases and 2 bases respectively, with 11 bases between them. The CDR3 here is CATGGTTTDTQYF. CDR3 in DNA: TGTGCCACCGGCGGGACAACCACAGATACGCAGTATTTT.

This clonotype is large (0.1 to 1%) by share. J is TRBJ2-3 and V is TRBV9, with D tentatively TRBD2 (6 bases). Germline values: CDR1 SGDLS, CDR2 YYNGEE. Trimming shortened V by 0 bases and J by 3 bases, and 14 bases separated the two germline ends. This CDR3 comprises 16 residues. This CDR3 is CASSVADGGPTDTQYF. The CDR3 region has the DNA TGTGCCAGCAGCGTAGCGGACGGAGGGCCGACAGATACGCAGTATTTT.

V and J are TRBV7-6 and TRBJ2-1; 8 nucleotides match TRBD2. The CDR3 totals 15 residues. Germline V gene sequence: CDR1 SGHVS, CDR2 FNYEAQ. J gave up 2 bases and V 5 bases, and 5 bases lay outside the gene matches. CDR3 bases: TGTGCCAGCAGCCCCGAGCGGGAGACCTACAATGAGCAGTTCTTC. It codes for CASSPERETYNEQFF.

This clonotype has at least ten counts. This chain joins TRBV3-1 and TRBJ2-5; tentative D call: TRBD2 (5 bases). The V gene's germline CDR1 is LGHDT and CDR2 YNNKEL (reference sequence). V lost 2 bases and J lost 5, with 9 bases in between. CDR3 length: 13 residues. In nucleotides, the CDR3 is TGTGCCAGCAGCCAACGCGGGCGGGAGACCCAGTACTTC. Translating gives CASSQRGRETQYF.

The chain joins TRBV27 to TRBJ1-1; no clear D gene. Germline V CDR1 and CDR2: MNHEY, SMNVEV (reference sequence). V was trimmed by 1 base and J by 4 bases, leaving 10 bases between them. There are 14 residues in the CDR3. CDR3 nucleotide sequence: TGTGCCAGCAGTTTATTAGGGTTGGGCACTGAAGCTTTCTTT. Its translation is CASSLLGLGTEAFF.

There are a few counts of this clonotype. J is TRBJ1-5 and V is TRBV20-1, with TRBD1 matching over 7 bases. The V gene's germline CDR1 is DFQATT and CDR2 SNEGSKA (reference sequence). The V segment lost 3 bases and the J segment 0 bases; nucleotides outside the gene matches: 5. There are 15 residues in the CDR3. The CDR3 here is CSASSGTASNQPQHF. The CDR3 DNA reads TGCAGTGCTAGCTCCGGGACAGCTAGCAATCAGCCCCAGCATTTT.

The genes are TRBV3-1 and TRBJ2-1, with D perhaps matching TRBD1 (5 bases). Germline V lookup: CDR1 LGHDT, CDR2 YNNKEL (reference sequence). The CDR3 is 11 residues long. The V gene lost 5 bases and the J gene lost 15 bases, with 14 bases spanning the gap. The CDR3 protein is CASSSGQGRFF. The DNA of the CDR3 is TGTGCCAGCAGCTCAGGGCAGGGTCGGTTCTTC.

This clonotype was observed many times. V and J are TRBV5-6 and TRBJ2-2; TRBD2 agrees at 10 bases. This CDR3 spans 16 amino acids. V shed 2 bases, J shed 7 bases, and the junction held 8 bases outside the gene matches. The germline V gene has CDR1 SGHDT and CDR2 YYEEEE. The CDR3 loop reads CASSLTGTSEVGELFF. The CDR3 DNA is TGTGCCAGCAGCTTAACCGGGACTAGCGAGGTCGGGGAGCTGTTTTTT. Full variable domain (outside the CDR3, taken from reference TRBV5-6 and TRBJ2-2): DAGVTQSPTHLIKTRGQQVTLRCSPKSGHDTVSWYQQALGQGPQFIFQYYEEEERQRGNFPDRFSGHQFPNYSSELNVNALLLGDSALYLCASSLTGTSEVGELFFGEGSRLTVL.

The rearrangement uses TRBV29-1 and TRBJ2-1, with 7 bases lining up with TRBD2. V trimming: 1 base; J trimming: 8 bases; junction bases outside the gene matches: 11. The germline V gene encodes CDR1 SQVTM and CDR2 ANQGSEA. The CDR3 spans 15 residues. CDR3 sequence: CSVEVQRGRTDEQFF. The CDR3 coding sequence is TGCAGCGTTGAAGTACAGCGCGGGAGAACCGATGAGCAGTTCTTC.

In nucleotides, the CDR3 is TGTGCCAGTAGTACCCGACAGGGGAGGCGGTACTTC. This codes for CASSTRQGRRYF. The V gene is TRBV19, the J gene TRBJ2-7; 8 nucleotides line up with TRBD1. Germline CDR1 LNHDA, CDR2 SQIVND (reference sequence). With 4 bases clipped from V and 12 bases from J, the junction kept 8 bases outside the gene matches. The CDR3 is made up of 12 amino acids.

This clonotype was seen a handful of times. The rearrangement uses TRBV29-1 and TRBJ1-1; 9 bases agree with TRBD1. Germline-derived CDR1 and CDR2 are SQVTM and ANQGSEA. The V and J ends lost 6 bases and 8 bases, in that order; junction bases with no gene match: 7. The CDR3 contains 12 residues. CDR3 nucleotides: TGCAGCGTGGGACAGGGCGAGGGGGAAGCTTTCTTT. Protein: CSVGQGEGEAFF.

The chain has TRBV6-1 and TRBJ1-5; 8 nucleotides match TRBD1. The V and J ends lost 2 bases and 7 bases, in that order; junction bases with no gene match: 7. The CDR3 covers 15 residues. The germline V gene encodes CDR1 MNHNS and CDR2 SASEGT. Here the CDR3 DNA reads TGTGCCAGCAGTGAAAACCCAGGGGGCTACCAGCCCCAGCATTTT. It encodes CASSENPGGYQPQHF.

This clonotype was observed many times. The gene calls are TRBV29-1 and TRBJ2-3, with D perhaps TRBD2 (6 bases). Looked up from germline, CDR1 is SQVTM and CDR2 is ANQGSEA. The length of the CDR3 is 14 residues. The V end lost 7 bases, the J end lost 4 bases, and 18 bases lay between the germline ends. DNA of the CDR3: TGCAGCGCCGAGGGCGGGAAAGGCGCAGATACGCAGTATTTT. This gives the protein CSAEGGKGADTQYF.

This clonotype was counted many times. The J gene is TRBJ1-6, the V gene TRBV12-3 or TRBV12-4, with 9 bases identical to TRBD1. CDR3 length equals 14 residues. The V segment lost 5 bases and the J segment 7 bases; nucleotides outside the gene matches: 3. CDR3 loop: CASSPGQGNSPLHF. The CDR3 DNA is TGTGCCAGCAGTCCCGGACAGGGGAATTCACCCCTCCACTTT.